This T cell receptor (beta chain) was captured by sequencing in a study of cytomegalovirus exposure and HLA in healthy donors. Notes on this clone: Antigen unknown.

Study results and limitations: Most TCR sequences showed up rarely, but some public TCRs showed up in many donors. The HLA-A and HLA-B alleles of most subjects were reportedly predicted accurately from TCR beta sequences.

Primers for the PCR totalled 60 Vbeta and 13 Jbeta. Measured with immunoSEQ multiplex PCR; TCRdb has only the in-frame clones, and not every one. The sample yields 150,000 to 200,000 clones, around 80% seen once. Germline loops: CDR1 SNHLY, CDR2 FYNNEI. The junction had 5 bases not matched to a gene; V was cut back by 2 bases and J by 6 bases. The CDR3 is 15 residues long. Regarding donors, all were healthy bone marrow donors. The gene calls are TRBV2 and TRBJ2-1, with 9 nucleotides matching TRBD2. The sequence was collected from a male donor in good health and CMV-seronegative. The source material was PBMCs. DNA for the CDR3: TGTGCCAGCAGTGAACGGGCGGGAGGGGTCAATGAGCAGTTCTTC. This sequence encodes CASSERAGGVNEQFF.